This TCR beta chain was sequenced during a study of T cells in localized non-small cell lung cancer. Study results and caveats: The greatest T cell clonality was found in uninvolved adjacent lung (higher than in tumor).

On this clone itself: The antigen remains unidentified.

The assay was immunoSEQ multiplex PCR, and TCRdb's table has in-frame clones only and misses some. The data show tens of thousands of clones, approximately 89% seen once. The V gene's germline CDR1 is KGHSH and CDR2 LQKENI. Trimming shortened V by 1 base and J by 0 bases, and 13 bases separated the two germline ends. The CDR3 runs 16 residues. The sequence came from a man between 40 and 70 years old with stage I lung adenocarcinoma. Sequences were derived from peripheral blood, sampled before any cancer treatment. The chain combines TRBV18 with TRBJ2-7; D call uncertain. Written as DNA, the CDR3 is TGTGCCAGCTCACCACTCACTCGGCAGAACTCCTACGAGCAGTACTTC. Translated: CASSPLTRQNSYEQYF.